This T cell receptor (beta chain) came from a study of blood T cells in healthy people across ages. General study points: With age, beta diversity per million T cells declined roughly linearly, significantly by approximately 40.

Concerning this clonotype: The antigen remains undetermined.

The CDR3 runs to 15 residues. Per the germline V gene, CDR1 is MDHEN and CDR2 is SYDVKM. V shed 6 bases and J shed 4 bases, with 19 bases lying between them. Through a sample-barcoded 5' primer and a J-beta primer mix, a second PCR was run for roughly 7 to 12 cycles. A single record per CDR3 protein comes from TCRdb applying MiXCR to the 5' RACE reads. The sample lists roughly 800,000 distinct CDR3 sequences; around 25% were seen once. These data were likewise used in another study, on T cells of mothers and their children. As that report states: Overlap in related mother-child pairs always slightly exceeded unrelated pairs, never significantly.

The sample consisted of blood. The sequence was collected from a boy between 10 and 17 years old in good health. This rearrangement joins TRBV28 to TRBJ2-7, with D uncertain. CDR3 nucleotides: TGTGCCAGCAGCCCCATGGGCCGCCAGTTGTACGAGCAGTACTTC. Its protein is CASSPMGRQLYEQYF.